The rows below give T cell receptor beta chains drawn from one sample of a study of Ad26.COV2.S vaccination and SARS-CoV-2 variants. Generated by immunoSEQ multiplex PCR, the TCRdb table keeps only in-frame clones and is missing some. The sample comprises hundreds of thousands of clones, 75% to 95% of which are singletons, and 12% rests with the top ten. This sample comprised peripheral blood, obtained in a trial of Ad26.COV2.S vaccine versus placebo. All receptors derive from a person aged 18 to 59 who received the Ad26.COV2.S COVID-19 vaccine or a placebo. The CDR3 runs from the conserved cysteine through the conserved F or W. A D gene is named only where the DNA matches it firmly. Expanded clones get a size class; other rows say once, few or many, or leave the size out.

cdr3_aa,cdr3_nt,cdr3_length,clone_size,d_call,j_call,v_call
CASSLGDRVGANVLTF,TGTGCCAGCAGCTTAGGGGACAGGGTCGGGGCCAACGTCCTGACTTTC,16,-,TRBD1,TRBJ2-6,TRBV7-9
CASRGTFEAFF,TGTGCCAGCAGGGGGACATTTGAAGCTTTCTTT,11,-,-,TRBJ1-1,TRBV25-1
CASSVEGKTQFF,TGTGCCAGCAGTGTTGAAGGGAAAACGCAGTTTTTT,12,-,-,TRBJ1-3,TRBV2
CASSLRLESPNNEQFF,TGTGCCAGCAGCCTTCGACTAGAAAGCCCTAACAATGAGCAGTTCTTC,16,once,-,TRBJ2-1,TRBV13
CASSLDGGYGYTF,TGCGCCAGCAGCTTGGATGGGGGGTATGGCTACACCTTC,13,once,-,TRBJ1-2,TRBV5-1
CASSPTGYAEAFF,TGTGCCAGCAGCCCTACAGGTTACGCTGAAGCTTTCTTT,13,-,-,TRBJ1-1,TRBV11-2
CASSEGNTEAFF,TGTGCCAGTAGTGAGGGGAACACTGAAGCTTTCTTT,12,-,-,TRBJ1-1,TRBV19
CASTGYPQGGASQPQHF,TGTGCCAGTACCGGCTACCCCCAGGGTGGGGCTAGTCAGCCCCAGCATTTT,17,-,-,TRBJ1-5,TRBV19
CASSVARGNEQFF,TGTGCCAGCAGCGTAGCCAGGGGCAATGAGCAGTTCTTC,13,-,-,TRBJ2-1,TRBV9
CASSIGGSPYEQYF,TGTGCCAGTAGTATAGGGGGATCCCCCTACGAGCAGTACTTC,14,-,-,TRBJ2-7,TRBV19
CASSPGLAGEVTSYNEQFF,TGTGCCAGCAGCCCCGGACTAGCGGGAGAGGTAACGTCCTACAATGAGCAGTTCTTC,19,-,TRBD2,TRBJ2-1,TRBV11-2
CASSLSGTSGDNEQFF,TGTGCCAGCAGTTTATCTGGGACTAGCGGGGACAATGAGCAGTTCTTC,16,-,TRBD2,TRBJ2-1,TRBV28
CAISGDSDQETQYF,TGTGCCATCAGTGGAGATTCTGACCAAGAGACCCAGTACTTC,14,-,-,TRBJ2-5,TRBV10-3
CASSDSSQGGETQYF,TGTGCCAGCAGTGACTCCTCACAGGGAGGAGAGACCCAGTACTTC,15,-,-,TRBJ2-5,TRBV6-4
CASSSSGSADTQYF,TGTGCCAGCAGTTCTAGCGGGAGCGCAGATACGCAGTATTTT,14,-,TRBD2,TRBJ2-3,TRBV28
CASSHGQGPPYEQYF,TGTGCCAGCAGTCACGGACAGGGCCCCCCCTACGAGCAGTACTTC,15,-,TRBD1,TRBJ2-7,TRBV28
CASTQGDGNTIYF,TGCGCCAGCACCCAGGGAGATGGAAACACCATATATTTT,13,-,-,TRBJ1-3,TRBV5-1
CASSQTGGLNYGYTF,TGTGCCAGCAGTCAGACAGGGGGGCTTAACTATGGCTACACCTTC,15,-,TRBD1,TRBJ1-2,TRBV6-2/TRBV6-3
CASKVAGGFNEQFF,TGTGCCAGCAAGGTAGCGGGAGGGTTCAATGAGCAGTTCTTC,14,-,TRBD2,TRBJ2-1,TRBV27
CASNSGSDTQYF,TGTGCCAGCAACAGCGGGAGTGATACGCAGTATTTT,12,-,TRBD2,TRBJ2-3,TRBV28
CASSLEGLAVFF,TGTGCCAGCAGTTTAGAGGGCCTAGCGGTATTCTTC,12,-,TRBD2,TRBJ2-7,TRBV28
CASSLGQLVYNEQFF,TGCGCCAGCAGCTTGGGACAGTTGGTGTACAATGAGCAGTTCTTC,15,-,-,TRBJ2-1,TRBV5-1
CASSLRGTVNTEAFF,TGTGCCAGCTCACTGCGGGGGACGGTGAACACTGAAGCTTTCTTT,15,-,-,TRBJ1-1,TRBV18
CASSHSGRRMNEQFF,TGTGCCAGCAGCCATAGCGGGAGACGCATGAATGAGCAGTTCTTC,15,-,TRBD2,TRBJ2-1,TRBV7-9
CASSIETGSKQYF,TGTGCCAGTAGTATAGAGACGGGCTCCAAGCAGTACTTC,13,-,-,TRBJ2-7,TRBV19
CSAIGYNYGYTF,TGCAGCGCTATCGGGTATAACTATGGCTACACCTTC,12,-,-,TRBJ1-2,TRBV29-1
CASSLGPGDYRGYTF,TGCGCCAGCAGCTTGGGTCCAGGGGACTATCGAGGCTACACCTTC,15,-,-,TRBJ1-2,TRBV5-1
CSVERAGAHNEQFF,TGCAGCGTTGAAAGAGCGGGAGCCCACAATGAGCAGTTCTTC,14,-,TRBD2,TRBJ2-1,TRBV29-1
CASSEPRSTGELFF,TGTGCCAGCAGCGAACCCCGTAGCACCGGGGAGCTGTTTTTT,14,-,-,TRBJ2-2,TRBV7-9
CASSLARGSGNTIYF,TGTGCCAGCAGCTTGGCCCGAGGGTCCGGAAACACCATATATTTT,15,-,-,TRBJ1-3,TRBV7-9
CASSLGTTGELFF,TGTGCCAGCAGTTTAGGGACCACCGGGGAGCTGTTTTTT,13,-,-,TRBJ2-2,TRBV12-3/TRBV12-4
CASSQRANRAKGTEAFF,TGCGCCAGCAGCCAACGGGCTAACAGGGCAAAAGGGACTGAAGCTTTCTTT,17,-,-,TRBJ1-1,TRBV4-3
CASSQSGSTDTQYF,TGCGCCAGCAGCCAAAGCGGCAGCACAGATACGCAGTATTTT,14,-,-,TRBJ2-3,TRBV4-1
CASSLTAGANVLTF,TGTGCCAGCAGCCTGACAGCTGGGGCCAACGTCCTGACTTTC,14,-,-,TRBJ2-6,TRBV9
CASSYRAAQGASYEQYF,TGTGCCAGCAGTTACCGTGCGGCACAGGGGGCCTCCTACGAGCAGTACTTC,17,-,TRBD1,TRBJ2-7,TRBV6-2/TRBV6-3
CASSPYLASGTDTQYF,TGTGCCAGCTCACCATATCTGGCTAGCGGCACAGATACGCAGTATTTT,16,once,-,TRBJ2-3,TRBV18
CASSLDGWLANGLNEQFF,TGTGCCAGCAGCTTAGATGGCTGGCTGGCAAACGGGCTCAATGAGCAGTTCTTC,18,-,-,TRBJ2-1,TRBV11-2
CASSQVLGLDSREQFF,TGTGCCAGCAGCCAAGTCCTGGGGTTGGACAGCCGCGAGCAGTTCTTC,16,once,-,TRBJ2-1,TRBV3-1/TRBV3-2
CASSYYKDRVYEQYF,TGTGCCAGCAGTTACTACAAGGACAGGGTGTACGAGCAGTACTTC,15,-,TRBD1,TRBJ2-7,TRBV6-5
CAWSVGPPSWDSTF,TGTGCCTGGAGTGTTGGCCCTCCGTCTTGGGATTCCACCTTC,14,-,-,TRBJ1-2,TRBV30
CAITTQVNYGYTF,TGTGCCATCACCACACAGGTGAACTATGGCTACACCTTC,13,-,-,TRBJ1-2,TRBV10-3
CASSSSDSLHTDTQYF,TGTGCCAGCAGTTCATCCGACTCGCTACACACAGATACGCAGTATTTT,16,-,-,TRBJ2-3,TRBV27
CSVEHRGDTYEQYF,TGCAGCGTTGAGCACAGGGGAGATACCTACGAGCAGTACTTC,14,-,TRBD1,TRBJ2-7,TRBV29-1